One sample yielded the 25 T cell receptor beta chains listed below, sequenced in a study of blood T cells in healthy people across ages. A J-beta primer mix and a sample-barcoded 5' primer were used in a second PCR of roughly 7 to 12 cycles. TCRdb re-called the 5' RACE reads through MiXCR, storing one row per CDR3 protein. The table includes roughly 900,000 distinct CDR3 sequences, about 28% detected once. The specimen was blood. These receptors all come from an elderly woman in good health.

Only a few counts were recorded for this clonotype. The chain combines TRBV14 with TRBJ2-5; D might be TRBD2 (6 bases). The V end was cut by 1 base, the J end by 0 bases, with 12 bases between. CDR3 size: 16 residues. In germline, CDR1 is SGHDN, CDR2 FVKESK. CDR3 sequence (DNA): TGTGCCAGCAGCCAAGCCCTACTAGCAAACCAAGAGACCCAGTACTTC. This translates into CASSQALLANQETQYF.

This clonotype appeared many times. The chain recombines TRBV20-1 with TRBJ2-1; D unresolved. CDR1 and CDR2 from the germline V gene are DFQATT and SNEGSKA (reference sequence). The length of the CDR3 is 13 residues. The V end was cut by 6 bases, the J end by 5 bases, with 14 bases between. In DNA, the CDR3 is TGCAGTGCACCGCGGCAGTCCAACAATGAGCAGTTCTTC. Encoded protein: CSAPRQSNNEQFF.

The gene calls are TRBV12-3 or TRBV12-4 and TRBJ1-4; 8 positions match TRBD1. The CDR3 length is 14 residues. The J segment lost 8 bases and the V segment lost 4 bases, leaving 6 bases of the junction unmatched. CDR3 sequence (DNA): TGTGCCAGCAGTTGCGCCGACAGGGGAGAAAAACTGTTTTTT. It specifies CASSCADRGEKLFF.

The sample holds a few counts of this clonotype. CDR3 coding DNA: TGTACCTCGACTTCACAGGGGGCCCTGACAGATACGCAGTATTTT. Translated, it gives CTSTSQGALTDTQYF. The chain employs TRBV30 and TRBJ2-3; 9 nucleotides match TRBD1. The germline gives CDR1 GTSNPN, CDR2 SVGIG (reference sequence). The CDR3 has 15 amino acids.

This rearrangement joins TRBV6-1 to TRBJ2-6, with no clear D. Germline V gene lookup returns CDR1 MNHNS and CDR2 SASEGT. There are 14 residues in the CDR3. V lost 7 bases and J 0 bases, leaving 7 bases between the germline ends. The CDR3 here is CASIDTSGANVLTF. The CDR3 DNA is TGTGCCAGCATTGACACCTCTGGGGCCAACGTCCTGACTTTC.

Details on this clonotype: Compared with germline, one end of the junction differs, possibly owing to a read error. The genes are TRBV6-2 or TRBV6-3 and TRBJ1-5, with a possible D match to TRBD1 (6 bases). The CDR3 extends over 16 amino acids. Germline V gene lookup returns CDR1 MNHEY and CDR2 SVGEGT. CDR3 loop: CAGSLNSAGGNQPQHF. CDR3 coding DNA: TGTGCCGGCAGCCTCAACAGCGCAGGGGGCAATCAGCCCCAGCATTTT.

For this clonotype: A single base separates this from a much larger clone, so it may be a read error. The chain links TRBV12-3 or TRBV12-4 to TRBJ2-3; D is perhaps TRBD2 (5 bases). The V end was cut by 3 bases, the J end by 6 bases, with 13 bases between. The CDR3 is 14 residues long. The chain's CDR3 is CASSLRQRRDTQYF. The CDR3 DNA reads TGTGCCAGCAGTTTGAGGCAGAGGAGGGATACGCAGTATTTT.

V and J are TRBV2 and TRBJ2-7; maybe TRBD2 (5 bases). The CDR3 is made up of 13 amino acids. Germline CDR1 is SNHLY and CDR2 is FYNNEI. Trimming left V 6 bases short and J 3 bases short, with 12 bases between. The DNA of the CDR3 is TGTGCCAGCAGGGGCGGGTCCTTCTACGAGCAGTACTTC. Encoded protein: CASRGGSFYEQYF.

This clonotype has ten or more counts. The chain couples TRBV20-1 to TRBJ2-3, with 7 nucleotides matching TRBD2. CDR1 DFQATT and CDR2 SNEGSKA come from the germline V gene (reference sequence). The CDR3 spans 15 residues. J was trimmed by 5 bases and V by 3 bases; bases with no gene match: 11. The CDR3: CSASIASGAGDTQYF. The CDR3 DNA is TGCAGTGCTAGTATCGCTAGCGGAGCGGGAGATACGCAGTATTTT.

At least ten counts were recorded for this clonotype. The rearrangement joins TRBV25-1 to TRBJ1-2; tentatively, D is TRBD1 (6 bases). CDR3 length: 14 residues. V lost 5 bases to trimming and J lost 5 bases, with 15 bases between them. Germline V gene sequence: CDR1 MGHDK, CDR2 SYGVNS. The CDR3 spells CASSLRGQPYGYTF. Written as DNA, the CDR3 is TGTGCCAGCAGTCTGAGAGGACAGCCATATGGCTACACCTTC.

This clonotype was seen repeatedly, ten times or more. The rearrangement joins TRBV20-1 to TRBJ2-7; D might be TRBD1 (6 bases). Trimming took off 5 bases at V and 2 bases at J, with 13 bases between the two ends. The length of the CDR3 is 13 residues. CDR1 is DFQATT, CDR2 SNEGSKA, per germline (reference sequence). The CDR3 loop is CSASFRGTYEQYF. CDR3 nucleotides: TGCAGTGCTTCCTTCAGGGGTACCTACGAGCAGTACTTC.

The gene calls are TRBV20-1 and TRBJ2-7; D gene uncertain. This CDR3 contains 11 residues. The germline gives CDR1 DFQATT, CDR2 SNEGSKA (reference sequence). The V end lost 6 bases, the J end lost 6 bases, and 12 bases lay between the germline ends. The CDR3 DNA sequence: TGCAGTGCCGCAACCTGCGGCGAGCAGTACTTC. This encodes CSAATCGEQYF.

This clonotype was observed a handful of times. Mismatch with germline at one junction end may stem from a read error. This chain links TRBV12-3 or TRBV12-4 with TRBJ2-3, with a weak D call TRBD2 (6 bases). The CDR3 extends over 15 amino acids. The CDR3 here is CASSLWGVSTDAQYF. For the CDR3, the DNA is TGTGCCAGCAGTTTATGGGGGGTGAGCACAGATGCGCAATATTTT.

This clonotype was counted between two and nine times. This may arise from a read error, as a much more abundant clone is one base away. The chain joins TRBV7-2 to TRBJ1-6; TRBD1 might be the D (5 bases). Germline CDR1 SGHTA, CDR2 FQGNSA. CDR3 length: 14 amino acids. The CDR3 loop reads CASSLGGWDSPPHF. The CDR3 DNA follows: TGTGCCAGCAGCTTAGGGGGCTGGGATTCACCCCCCCACTTT.

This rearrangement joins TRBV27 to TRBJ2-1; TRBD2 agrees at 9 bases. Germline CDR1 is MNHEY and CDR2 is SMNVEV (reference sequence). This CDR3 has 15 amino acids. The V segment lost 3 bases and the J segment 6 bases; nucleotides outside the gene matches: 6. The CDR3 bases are TGTGCCAGCAGTTTGCGGGGGGGGCTTAGCAATGAGCAGTTCTTC. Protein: CASSLRGGLSNEQFF.

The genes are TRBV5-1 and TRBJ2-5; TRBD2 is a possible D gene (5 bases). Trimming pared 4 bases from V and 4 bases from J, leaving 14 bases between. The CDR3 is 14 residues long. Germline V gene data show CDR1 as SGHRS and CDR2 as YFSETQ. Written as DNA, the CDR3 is TGCGCCAGCAGCGAAAGGACTCCGCCAGAGACCCAGTACTTC. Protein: CASSERTPPETQYF.

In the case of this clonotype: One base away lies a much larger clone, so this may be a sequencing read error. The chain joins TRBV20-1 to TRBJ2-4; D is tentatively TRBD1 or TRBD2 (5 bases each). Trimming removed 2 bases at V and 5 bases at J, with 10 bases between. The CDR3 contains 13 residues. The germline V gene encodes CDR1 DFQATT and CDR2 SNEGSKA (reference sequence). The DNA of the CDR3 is TGCAGTGCTAGACAGGGAGAGCAAAACATTCAGTACTTC. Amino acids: CSARQGEQNIQYF.

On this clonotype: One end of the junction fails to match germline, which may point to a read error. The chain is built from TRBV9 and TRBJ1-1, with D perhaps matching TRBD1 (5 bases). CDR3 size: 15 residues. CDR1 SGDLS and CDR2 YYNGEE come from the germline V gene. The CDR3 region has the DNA TGTGCCAGCAGCATAGGGGTACGGGGGAACACTAAAGCTTTCTTT. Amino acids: CASSIGVRGNTKAFF.

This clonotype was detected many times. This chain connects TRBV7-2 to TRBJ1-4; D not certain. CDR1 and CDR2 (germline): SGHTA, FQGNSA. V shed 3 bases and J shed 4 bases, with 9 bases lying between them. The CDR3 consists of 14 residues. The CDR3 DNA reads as TGTGCCAGCAGCTTTTCCGGAGTTAATGAAAAACTGTTTTTT. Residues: CASSFSGVNEKLFF.

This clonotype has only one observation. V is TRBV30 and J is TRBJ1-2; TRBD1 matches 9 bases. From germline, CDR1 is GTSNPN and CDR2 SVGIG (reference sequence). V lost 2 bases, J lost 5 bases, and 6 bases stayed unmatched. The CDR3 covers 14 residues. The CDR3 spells CAWSPPTGGYGYTF. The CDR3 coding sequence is TGTGCCTGGAGTCCCCCGACAGGGGGATATGGCTACACCTTC.

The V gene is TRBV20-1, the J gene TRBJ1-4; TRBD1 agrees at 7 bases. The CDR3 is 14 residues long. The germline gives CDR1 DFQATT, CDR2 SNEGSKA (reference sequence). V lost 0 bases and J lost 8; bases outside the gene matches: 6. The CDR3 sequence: CSAREATQGEKLFF. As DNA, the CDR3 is TGCAGTGCTAGAGAAGCAACACAGGGGGAAAAACTGTTTTTT.

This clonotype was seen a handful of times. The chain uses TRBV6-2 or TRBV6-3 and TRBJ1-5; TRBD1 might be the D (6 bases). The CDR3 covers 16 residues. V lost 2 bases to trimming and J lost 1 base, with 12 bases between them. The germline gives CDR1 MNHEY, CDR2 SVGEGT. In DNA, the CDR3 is TGTGCCAGCAGTTACGGGTGGGGGGCGAGCAATCAGCCCCAGCATTTT. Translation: CASSYGWGASNQPQHF.

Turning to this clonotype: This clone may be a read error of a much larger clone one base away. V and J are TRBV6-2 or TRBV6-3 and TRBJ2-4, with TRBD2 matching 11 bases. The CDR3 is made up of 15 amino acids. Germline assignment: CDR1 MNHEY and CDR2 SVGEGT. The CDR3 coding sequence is TGTGCCAGCAGCACACTAGCGGGGGCCTCTTACGAGCAGAACTTC. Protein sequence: CASSTLAGASYEQNF.

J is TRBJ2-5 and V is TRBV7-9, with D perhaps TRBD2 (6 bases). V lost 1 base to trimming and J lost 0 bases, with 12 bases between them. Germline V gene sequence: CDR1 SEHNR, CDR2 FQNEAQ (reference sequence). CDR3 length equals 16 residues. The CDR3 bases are TGTGCCAGCAGCTTAGGCGGAGGGACCTACCAAGAGACCCAGTACTTC. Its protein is CASSLGGGTYQETQYF. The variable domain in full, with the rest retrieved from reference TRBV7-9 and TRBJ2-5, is DTGVSQNPRHKITKRGQNVTFRCDPISEHNRLYWYRQTLGQGPEFLTYFQNEAQLEKSRLLSDRFSAERPKGSFSTLEIQRTEQGDSAMYLCASSLGGGTYQETQYFGPGTRLLVL.

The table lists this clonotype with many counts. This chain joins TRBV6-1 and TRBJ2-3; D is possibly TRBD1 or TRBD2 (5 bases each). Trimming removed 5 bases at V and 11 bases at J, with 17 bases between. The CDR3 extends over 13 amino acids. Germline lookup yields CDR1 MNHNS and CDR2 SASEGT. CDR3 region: CASSLLLEGRQYF. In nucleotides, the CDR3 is TGTGCCAGCAGTCTCCTACTTGAGGGGAGGCAGTATTTT.